This T cell receptor beta chain was profiled in a study of vaccination and CD4 T cells after COVID-19. This clonotype was recorded a few times. Its antigen is unidentified. The study's findings and limits: Of the reactive clones in convalescent patients, a median about 90% showed up only post-vaccination. Sampling was limited to relatively few convalescent patients, with no early post-infection timepoints studied.

Treatment noted: approximately 11-day PBMC culture with coronavirus spike peptide pools or control peptides (ViraFEST assay). The Oncomine TCR Beta short-read assay generated sequence data from the DNA of cultured CD4+ T cells. From the PCR reads, TCRdb called clonotypes with MiXCR, one entry per CDR3 protein. The sample shows about 15,000 distinct CDR3 sequences, approximately 53% of them seen only once. V shed 4 bases, J shed 5 bases, and the junction held 5 bases outside the gene matches. This CDR3 spans 13 amino acids. Germline-derived CDR1 and CDR2 are ENHRY and SYGVKD. This chain connects TRBV10-3 to TRBJ2-7; 7 positions match TRBD1. Material: CD4+ T cells from blood, cultured in vitro. The receptor's source is a human donor who had recovered from COVID-19. The CDR3 nucleotides are TGTGCCATCAGTGGATGGCAGGGGGACGAGCAGTACTTC. Translation gives CAISGWQGDEQYF.